These 27 T cell receptor beta chains originate from one sample sequenced in a study of long-term antiretroviral therapy in people with HIV. Researchers ran immunoSEQ v3.0 at survey level. Repertoires were generated with immunoSEQ multiplex PCR, while TCRdb's copy carries only in-frame clones and drops some. The sample consists of 6,500 to 7,500 clones, approximately 79% of them appearing once. The sequencing used unsorted PBMCs, collected 1.1 years after starting antiretroviral therapy. The source of these receptors is a man aged 35-49 years with HIV.

The rearrangement joins TRBV10-2 to TRBJ1-2; D is unresolved. Between the trimmed V and J ends, which lost 2 bases and 6 bases, there was a span of 16 bases. Germline CDR1 and CDR2: WSHSY and SAAADI. This CDR3 is built from 15 residues. CDR3 sequence reads: CASSEGRSPGDGYTF. The CDR3 DNA is TGCGCCAGCAGTGAGGGCCGGAGTCCTGGGGATGGCTACACCTTC.

The CDR3 spells CASSREHSSTDTQYF. The DNA of the CDR3 is TGTGCCAGCAGCCGTGAACACAGTAGCACAGATACGCAGTATTTT. The chain carries TRBV13 and TRBJ2-3; D remains unclear. V lost 5 bases and J 0 bases, leaving 12 bases between the germline ends. There are 15 residues in the CDR3. Germline CDR1 reads PRHDT; CDR2 reads FYEKMQ (reference sequence).

This clone came up a few times. The chain is built from TRBV4-1 and TRBJ1-1; possible D gene TRBD1, 6 bases. Trimming removed 5 bases from V and 7 bases from J, with 17 bases in between. Germline CDR1 and CDR2: MGHRA and YSYEKL. This CDR3 spans 14 amino acids. In DNA form, the CDR3 reads TGCGCCAGCAGCGCGCGGCAGGGGAAAAATGAAGCTTTCTTT. Its protein product is CASSARQGKNEAFF.

This sequence joins TRBV29-1 and TRBJ1-1; maybe TRBD1 (6 bases). Trimming left V 3 bases short and J 2 bases short, with 16 bases between. The germline gives CDR1 SQVTM, CDR2 ANQGSEA. The CDR3 is 15 amino acids. For the CDR3, the DNA is TGCAGCGTTGATCCGTTGGGACACCCAAACACTGAAGCTTTCTTT. Its protein product is CSVDPLGHPNTEAFF.

The chain combines TRBV2 with TRBJ1-5, with D uncertain. The CDR3 covers 14 residues. Between the trimmed V and J ends, which lost 0 bases and 3 bases, there was a span of 6 bases. CDR1 is SNHLY, CDR2 FYNNEI, per germline. The CDR3: CASSEAGYNQPQHF. The CDR3 nucleotides are TGTGCCAGCAGTGAAGCGGGCTACAATCAGCCCCAGCATTTT.

The V and J genes are TRBV25-1 and TRBJ2-5; 9 nucleotides line up with TRBD2. In germline, CDR1 is MGHDK, CDR2 SYGVNS. There are 17 residues in the CDR3. The J segment lost 6 bases and the V segment lost 0 bases, leaving 11 bases of the junction unmatched. CDR3 DNA sequence: TGTGCCAGCAGTGAATATGGGGAGCGCGGGGGGGGCCAGACCCAGTACTTC. Its translation is CASSEYGERGGGQTQYF.

The chain carries TRBV7-9 and TRBJ1-1; no definite D call. The germline V gene has CDR1 SEHNR and CDR2 FQNEAQ (reference sequence). Trimming removed 3 bases from V and 3 bases from J, with 11 bases in between. This CDR3 is built from 14 residues. The CDR3 is CASSFLGSDTEAFF. The CDR3 DNA sequence: TGTGCCAGCAGCTTTTTAGGGAGCGACACTGAAGCTTTCTTT.

The rearrangement joins TRBV27 to TRBJ1-2, with a weak D call TRBD1 (5 bases). This CDR3 has 14 amino acids. Germline CDR1 MNHEY, CDR2 SMNVEV (reference sequence). V lost 2 bases to trimming and J lost 4 bases, with 11 bases between them. CDR3 nucleotides: TGTGCCAGCAGTTTACGGGGCTCCAGCTATGGCTACACCTTC. Residues: CASSLRGSSYGYTF.

This chain links TRBV7-8 with TRBJ2-7, with D perhaps matching TRBD1 (6 bases). The ends were cut back, 0 bases at V and 3 bases at J, with 15 bases in the middle. Per the germline V gene, CDR1 is SGHVS and CDR2 is FQNEAQ. The CDR3 runs 16 residues. The CDR3 reads CASSLAEAGALYEQYF. In nucleotides, the CDR3 is TGTGCCAGCAGCTTAGCAGAGGCAGGGGCCCTCTACGAGCAGTACTTC.

This chain uses TRBV6-6 with TRBJ1-2, with D perhaps TRBD1 (5 bases). Germline V CDR1 and CDR2: MNHNY, SVGAGI (reference sequence). The CDR3 sequence is 16 residues long. Deletions cut 3 bases from V and 3 bases from J, with 17 bases between. CDR3 amino acids: CASSYMGRGDDYGYTF. As DNA, the CDR3 is TGTGCCAGCAGTTATATGGGTAGAGGGGACGACTATGGCTACACCTTC.

V and J are TRBV29-1 and TRBJ1-2, with unresolved D. Trimming left V 3 bases short and J 2 bases short, with 4 bases between. The germline CDR1 and CDR2 sequences are SQVTM and ANQGSEA. CDR3 length: 11 amino acids. The CDR3, as DNA: TGCAGCGTTGAGGAAAACTATGGCTACACCTTC. Translation gives CSVEENYGYTF.

DNA for the CDR3: TGTGCCAGCAGCGACCTCACAGATACGCAGTATTTT. Its translation is CASSDLTDTQYF. The chain recombines TRBV9 with TRBJ2-3; D gene unclear. Trimming shortened V by 3 bases and J by 2 bases, and 4 bases separated the two germline ends. Germline V gene lookup returns CDR1 SGDLS and CDR2 YYNGEE. The CDR3 runs 12 residues.

The chain combines TRBV14 with TRBJ1-2, with D perhaps TRBD1 (5 bases). This CDR3 region has 15 residues. V lost 0 bases to trimming and J lost 4 bases, with 12 bases between them. Germline V gene data show CDR1 as SGHDN and CDR2 as FVKESK. DNA of the CDR3: TGTGCCAGCAGCCAAGAATCACCGGGACTCTATGGCTACACCTTC. Residues: CASSQESPGLYGYTF.

The chain couples TRBV19 to TRBJ1-5; TRBD1 is a possible D gene (6 bases). The CDR3 sequence is 14 residues long. Trimming removed 7 bases at V and 1 base at J, with 11 bases between. CDR1 and CDR2 from the germline V gene are LNHDA and SQIVND (reference sequence). In nucleotides, the CDR3 is TGTGCCAGTAAGGAGGGGGAGAGCAATCAGCCCCAGCATTTT. Amino acids: CASKEGESNQPQHF.

This clone has a handful of counts. The rearrangement joins TRBV27 to TRBJ2-7; perhaps D is TRBD1 or TRBD2 (5 bases each). V was clipped by 5 bases and J by 7 bases, with 21 bases between them. The CDR3 consists of 15 residues. Germline loops: CDR1 MNHEY, CDR2 SMNVEV (reference sequence). CDR3 in DNA: TGTGCCAGCAGTCCCTCCCTCGGGACCTACGTTGAGCAGTACTTC. Translated: CASSPSLGTYVEQYF.

The chain combines TRBV11-2 with TRBJ2-2; 10 bases fit TRBD2. The CDR3 extends over 17 amino acids. The V and J ends lost 5 bases and 1 base, in that order; junction bases with no gene match: 7. Germline values: CDR1 SGHAT, CDR2 FQNNGV. The CDR3 DNA sequence: TGTGCCAGCAGCCCCTCGACTAGCGGGTGGAACACCGGGGAGCTGTTTTTT. Its translation is CASSPSTSGWNTGELFF. The full variable domain, with the rest looked up from reference TRBV11-2 and TRBJ2-2, is EAGVAQSPRYKIIEKRQSVAFWCNPISGHATLYWYQQILGQGPKLLIQFQNNGVVDDSQLPKDRFSAERLKGVDSTLKIQPAKLEDSAVYLCASSPSTSGWNTGELFFGEGSRLTVL.

The chain recombines TRBV9 with TRBJ1-5, with a tentative D call TRBD1 (6 bases). Germline V gene lookup returns CDR1 SGDLS and CDR2 YYNGEE. CDR3 length equals 15 residues. Trimming removed 0 bases from V and 4 bases from J, with 11 bases in between. CDR3 loop: CASSVGLGANQPQHF. In DNA form, the CDR3 reads TGTGCCAGCAGCGTAGGGTTGGGGGCTAATCAGCCCCAGCATTTT.

This clone was found a few times. Other DNA sequences within the sample encode an identical CDR3. The chain uses TRBV19 and TRBJ2-1; the D gene could be TRBD1 or TRBD2 (6 bases each). The CDR3 has 15 residues. Germline CDR1 LNHDA, CDR2 SQIVND (reference sequence). Trimming removed 1 base at V and 4 bases at J, with 11 bases between. The CDR3 reads CASSIVTGAYNEQFF. In DNA form, the CDR3 reads TGTGCCAGTAGTATAGTGACGGGGGCTTACAATGAGCAGTTCTTC.

The chain carries TRBV4-1 and TRBJ1-6, with D perhaps matching TRBD1 (5 bases). Germline CDR1 reads MGHRA; CDR2 reads YSYEKL. V was cut by 0 bases and J by 1 base, with 13 bases left in between. The CDR3 has 18 amino acids. For the CDR3, the DNA is TGCGCCAGCAGCCAAGATCTTCCCAGGGTGTCCTATAATTCACCCCTCCACTTT. Protein product: CASSQDLPRVSYNSPLHF.

The rearrangement links TRBV6-5 to TRBJ1-1; D is undetermined. CDR1 is MNHEY, CDR2 SVGAGI, per germline. The V end was cut by 7 bases, the J end by 1 base, with 13 bases between. This CDR3 is 14 amino acids long. The CDR3 coding sequence is TGTGCCAGCAAGGGCAGAGAAAAGAACACTGAAGCTTTCTTT. It is translated as CASKGREKNTEAFF.

This clone was observed a few times. The chain combines TRBV29-1 with TRBJ2-7; 9 bases align to TRBD1. CDR1 SQVTM and CDR2 ANQGSEA come from the germline V gene. The CDR3 extends over 13 amino acids. V was clipped by 6 bases and J by 3 bases; unmatched bases: 6. CDR3 nucleotide sequence: TGCAGCGTATCGGGACAGGGAGACTACGAGCAGTACTTC. This translates into CSVSGQGDYEQYF.

In DNA, the CDR3 is TGTGCCAGTTCGCAGGGTCCCTACGAGCAGTACTTC. It translates to CASSQGPYEQYF. This sequence joins TRBV19 and TRBJ2-7; perhaps TRBD1 as D (5 bases). Looked up from germline, CDR1 is LNHDA and CDR2 is SQIVND (reference sequence). V shed 8 bases and J shed 2 bases, with 10 bases lying between them. The CDR3 is made up of 12 amino acids.

This chain connects TRBV6-1 to TRBJ1-3, with 8 bases identical to TRBD1. The V and J ends lost 0 bases and 8 bases, in that order; junction bases with no gene match: 6. Germline loops: CDR1 MNHNS, CDR2 SASEGT. The length of the CDR3 is 15 residues. The CDR3 sequence is CASSEATGGFYTIYF. The CDR3 DNA sequence: TGTGCCAGCAGTGAAGCTACAGGGGGATTTTACACCATATATTTT.

The V gene is TRBV2, the J gene TRBJ2-3; possibly TRBD1 for D (6 bases). CDR1 is SNHLY and CDR2 is FYNNEI in the germline V gene. Trimming removed 6 bases from V and 2 bases from J, with 18 bases in between. This CDR3 region has 16 residues. The CDR3: CASSSRAGEITDTQYF. For the CDR3, the DNA is TGTGCCAGCAGCTCTAGGGCAGGGGAAATCACAGATACGCAGTATTTT. The complete variable domain, with remaining parts taken from reference TRBV2 and TRBJ2-3, reads EPEVTQTPSHQVTQMGQEVILRCVPISNHLYFYWYRQILGQKVEFLVSFYNNEISEKSEIFDDQFSVERPDGSNFTLKIRSTKLEDSAMYFCASSSRAGEITDTQYFGPGTRLTVL.

This clone was counted a few times. V gene TRBV7-9 combines with J gene TRBJ1-2; tentative D call: TRBD1 (5 bases). CDR3 length equals 16 residues. Germline V gene lookup returns CDR1 SEHNR and CDR2 FQNEAQ (reference sequence). Deletions cut 1 base from V and 6 bases from J, with 18 bases between. CDR3 loop: CASSLGELWQGDGYTF. The CDR3 DNA is TGTGCCAGCAGCTTAGGAGAGTTATGGCAGGGAGATGGCTACACCTTC.

The V call is TRBV5-6, the J call TRBJ2-7, with 8 nucleotides matching TRBD1. Germline V gene lookup returns CDR1 SGHDT and CDR2 YYEEEE. J gave up 5 bases and V 0 bases, and 10 bases lay outside the gene matches. The CDR3 consists of 16 residues. CDR3 residues: CASSLGLRTGSHEQYF. The CDR3 DNA reads TGTGCCAGCAGCTTGGGTCTAAGGACAGGGTCCCACGAGCAGTACTTC.

The rearrangement links TRBV11-2 to TRBJ2-1; D is possibly TRBD1 (5 bases). The V gene lost 5 bases and the J gene lost 8 bases, with 10 bases spanning the gap. Germline CDR1 is SGHAT and CDR2 is FQNNGV. The CDR3 contains 12 residues. CDR3 coding DNA: TGTGCCAGCAGCCGTGTAGGGGATGAGCAGTTCTTC. Translation gives CASSRVGDEQFF.